The present entry profiles one T cell receptor beta chain with its context. The data derive from a study of blood T cell repertoires in COVID-19. Study at large: Samples came from the United States, Italy and Spain, spanning acute and convalescent COVID-19. T cells, B-cell-depleted T cells, or PBMCs supplied cDNA or gDNA.

The CDR3 is 14 residues long. V shed 2 bases and J 14 bases; nucleotides not matched to a gene: 7. CDR1 SGDLS and CDR2 YYNGEE come from the germline V gene. As processed by the authors: Researchers report that nucleated cell counts were estimated from reference gene primer amplification. Method: immunoSEQ multiplex PCR; TCRdb's copy keeps in-frame clones and lacks some. V and J calls and clone size are as listed in that table; D and trimming were resolved from the DNA. Of approximately 270,000 clones in the sample, 90% to 95% were seen once. The rearrangement joins TRBV9 to TRBJ1-4; 12 bases match TRBD1. This receptor was obtained from a human donor in a cohort exposed to, infected with or recovered from COVID-19 (not recorded which). The donor label of this sample is uncertain. The specimen was PBMCs or T cells enriched from blood (not recorded which). In DNA form, the CDR3 reads TGTGCCAGCAGCGTGGGACAGGGGGCAACGTACCTGTTTTTT. Translating it yields CASSVGQGATYLFF.